This T cell receptor (beta chain) stems from a study of blood T cells in healthy people across ages. Study-level findings and limits: Per million T cells, TCR beta diversity dropped roughly linearly as age increased.

This clonotype occurred a few times. Its target is not known. Germline CDR1 SGHKS, CDR2 YYEKEE (reference sequence). The CDR3 is made up of 14 amino acids. The V end was cut by 2 bases, the J end by 9 bases, with 12 bases between. The authors ran a second PCR of 7 to 11 cycles using a sample-barcoded 5' primer and a J-beta primer mix. TCRdb fed the 5' RACE reads into MiXCR, producing one record per CDR3 protein. The repertoire holds around 1.5 million distinct CDR3 sequences, about 43% seen once, with roughly 7.9% in the top ten. Input material: blood. V and J are TRBV5-5 and TRBJ1-6, with no clear D. This TCR derives from a young woman in good health. Written as DNA, the CDR3 is TGTGCCAGCAGCTTATCCAGCGAGTCTTCACCCCTCCACTTT. This sequence encodes CASSLSSESSPLHF. Full variable domain (remainder filled in from reference TRBV5-5 and TRBJ1-6): DAGVTQSPTHLIKTRGQQVTLRCSPISGHKSVSWYQQVLGQGPQFIFQYYEKEERGRGNFPDRFSARQFPNYSSELNVNALLLGDSALYLCASSLSSESSPLHFGNGTRLTVT.